This TCR beta chain appears in the sequencing data of a study of T cell repertoires in cytomegalovirus infection. This CDR3 has 20 residues. Germline assignment: CDR1 MNHEY and CDR2 SVGAGI. V shed 0 bases and J 0 bases; nucleotides not matched to a gene: 16. With respect to this clonotype: Its antigen is still unknown.

TCRdb recomputed calls from the reads with MiXCR, one row per CDR3 protein. The sample lists roughly 990,000 distinct CDR3 sequences; approximately 31% were seen once. This material consisted of cultured CD8+ T cells from PBMCs, taken from culture after CMV antigen stimulation. The receptor's source is a human donor in good health (CMV status not recorded). Some clones in this sample may be carry-over from other donors' samples. The chain has TRBV6-5 and TRBJ2-5; 7 bases match TRBD1. CDR3 residues: CASSYSPPNLLGQDQETQYF. The CDR3 region has the DNA TGTGCCAGCAGTTACTCCCCGCCGAATCTTTTAGGACAGGACCAAGAGACCCAGTACTTC.